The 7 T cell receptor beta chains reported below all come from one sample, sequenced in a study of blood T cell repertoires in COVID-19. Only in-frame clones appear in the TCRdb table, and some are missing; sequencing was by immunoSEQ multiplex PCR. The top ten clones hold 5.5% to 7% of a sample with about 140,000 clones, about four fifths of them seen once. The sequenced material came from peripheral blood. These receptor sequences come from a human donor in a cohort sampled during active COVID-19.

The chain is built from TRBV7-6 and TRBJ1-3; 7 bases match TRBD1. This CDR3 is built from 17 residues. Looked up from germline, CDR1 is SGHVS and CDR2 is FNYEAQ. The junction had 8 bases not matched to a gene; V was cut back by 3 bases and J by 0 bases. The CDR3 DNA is TGTGCCAGCAGCTTCCGACCGGGACAGACCTCTGGAAACACCATATATTTT. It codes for CASSFRPGQTSGNTIYF.

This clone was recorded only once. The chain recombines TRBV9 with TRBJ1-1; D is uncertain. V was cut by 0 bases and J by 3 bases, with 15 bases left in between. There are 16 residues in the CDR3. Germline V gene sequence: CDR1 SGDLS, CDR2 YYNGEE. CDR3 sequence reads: CASSVEYSGRYTEAFF. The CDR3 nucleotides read TGTGCCAGCAGCGTAGAATATAGCGGCCGTTACACTGAAGCTTTCTTT.

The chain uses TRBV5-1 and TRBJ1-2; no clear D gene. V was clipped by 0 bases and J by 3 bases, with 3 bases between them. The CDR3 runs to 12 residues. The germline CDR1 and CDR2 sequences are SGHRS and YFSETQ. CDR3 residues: CASSLADYGYTF. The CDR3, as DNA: TGCGCCAGCAGCTTGGCAGACTATGGCTACACCTTC. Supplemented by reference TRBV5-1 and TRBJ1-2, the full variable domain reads KAGVTQTPRYLIKTRGQQVTLSCSPISGHRSVSWYQQTPGQGLQFLFEYFSETQRNKGNFPGRFSGRQFSNSRSEMNVSTLELGDSALYLCASSLADYGYTFGSGTRLTVV.

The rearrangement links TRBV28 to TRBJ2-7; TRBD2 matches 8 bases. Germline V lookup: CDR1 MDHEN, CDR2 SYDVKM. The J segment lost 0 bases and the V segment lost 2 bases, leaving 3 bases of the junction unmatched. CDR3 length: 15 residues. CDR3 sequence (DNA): TGTGCCAGCAGTTTACCGGGGGGGTTCTCCTACGAGCAGTACTTC. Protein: CASSLPGGFSYEQYF.

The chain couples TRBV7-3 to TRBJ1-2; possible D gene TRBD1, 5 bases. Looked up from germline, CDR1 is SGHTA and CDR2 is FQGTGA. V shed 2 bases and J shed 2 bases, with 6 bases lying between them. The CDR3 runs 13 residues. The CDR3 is CASSLQGNYGYTF. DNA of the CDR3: TGTGCCAGCAGCTTACAGGGAAACTATGGCTACACCTTC.

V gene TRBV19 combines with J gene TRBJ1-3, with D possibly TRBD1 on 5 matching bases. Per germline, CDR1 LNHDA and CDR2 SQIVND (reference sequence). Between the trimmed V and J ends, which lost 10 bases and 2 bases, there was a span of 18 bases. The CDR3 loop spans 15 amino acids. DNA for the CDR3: TGTGCCACGAGTTCTCAGGGAAGTACTGGAAACACCATATATTTT. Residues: CATSSQGSTGNTIYF.

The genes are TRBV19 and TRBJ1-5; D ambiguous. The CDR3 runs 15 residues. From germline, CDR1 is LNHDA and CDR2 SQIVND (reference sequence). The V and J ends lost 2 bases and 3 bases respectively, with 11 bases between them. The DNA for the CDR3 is TGTGCCAGTAGTATAAGCGGCGGATACAATCAGCCCCAGCATTTT. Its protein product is CASSISGGYNQPQHF.